Each of the 23 T cell receptor beta chains below was sequenced from the same sample in a study of T cells in women clearing cervical HPV infection. Measured with immunoSEQ multiplex PCR; TCRdb has only the in-frame clones, and not every one. The table lists 30,000 to 35,000 clones. Sequencing used blood buffy coat. The receptors here all came from a woman between 18 and 75 years old with a cervical HPV16 infection that either progressed to CIN3+ or cleared (not recorded which).

Concerning this clone itself: With the read ending 3 residues before the CDR3 end, the germline J gene is used to fill in that end. The rearrangement uses TRBV5-1 and TRBJ1-2; 8 nucleotides agree with TRBD1. The CDR3 spans 13 residues. Germline V gene data show CDR1 as SGHRS and CDR2 as YFSETQ. The CDR3 sequence: CASSLAQGEGYTF. The sequenced CDR3 bases are TGCGCCAGCAGCTTGGCACAGGGGGAAGGC.

Of note for this clone: The read ends 3 residues early relative to the CDR3; the germline J gene fills the gap. V gene TRBV18 combines with J gene TRBJ2-5, with D possibly being TRBD1 (6 bases). Germline V gene sequence: CDR1 KGHSH, CDR2 LQKENI. The CDR3 covers 13 residues. Trimming cost V 3 bases and J 3 bases, with 8 bases left between them. The sequenced CDR3 bases are TGTGCCAGCTCACCTTGGACAGAAGAGACC. Translated: CASSPWTEET. The whole CDR3 protein reads CASSPWTEETQYF.

Of note for this clone: The CDR3 end lies 3 residues beyond the end of the read and is filled in from the germline J gene. The chain employs TRBV6-2 or TRBV6-3 and TRBJ2-7; 8 nucleotides align to TRBD2. CDR3 length: 14 amino acids. V shed 8 bases and J 5 bases; nucleotides not matched to a gene: 11. Germline V gene data show CDR1 as MNHEY and CDR2 as SVGEGT. The CDR3 loop is CASGRSAGGDEQYF. CDR3 DNA, as far as it was read: TGTGCCAGCGGCCGGTCGGCGGGAGGAGACGAG.

Turning to this clone: The missing CDR3 end, 3 residues past where the read stops, is filled in from the germline J gene. The chain uses TRBV19 and TRBJ1-2; D may be TRBD1 (6 bases). This CDR3 contains 14 residues. The germline V gene has CDR1 LNHDA and CDR2 SQIVND (reference sequence). The CDR3 loop is CASSIRGNPYDYTF. The DNA read from the CDR3 is TGTGCCAGTAGTATTAGGGGGAATCCCTACGAC.

A note on this clone: The CDR3 extends 3 residues past the end of the read, so its final part is completed from the germline J gene. This rearrangement joins TRBV10-3 to TRBJ1-3; 8 bases line up with TRBD1. Germline CDR1 reads ENHRY; CDR2 reads SYGVKD. With V trimmed by 6 bases and J by 0 bases, 7 bases remained unmatched. The CDR3 consists of 16 residues. The CDR3 bases that were read are TGTGCCATCAGCCGAGATACAGGGGGCTCTGGAAACACC. This codes for CAISRDTGGSGNT. The full CDR3 protein is CAISRDTGGSGNTIYF.

A remark on this clone: The CDR3 end lies 3 residues beyond the end of the read and is filled in from the germline J gene. V is TRBV2 and J is TRBJ2-3; D unresolved. CDR1 and CDR2 (germline): SNHLY, FYNNEI. V was pared by 3 bases and J by 3 bases, with 7 bases between. The CDR3 is 13 residues long. This CDR3 reads CASSDQGTDTQYF. CDR3 DNA, as far as it was read: TGTGCCAGCAGTGATCAAGGGACAGATACG.

With respect to this clone: The sequence runs out 3 residues before the end of the CDR3; the remainder is reconstructed from the germline J gene. The chain recombines TRBV2 with TRBJ1-2; 11 bases are shared with TRBD1. From germline, CDR1 is SNHLY and CDR2 FYNNEI. The CDR3 length is 15 residues. J gave up 6 bases and V 6 bases, and 9 bases lay outside the gene matches. The sequenced CDR3 bases are TGTGCCAGCAGCGTGGACAGGGGGCCAAGGAATGGC. It encodes CASSVDRGPRNG. In full, the CDR3 is CASSVDRGPRNGYTF.

The CDR3 sequence: CASSYGGGGETQYF. CDR3 DNA, as far as it was read: TGTGCCAGCAGTTACGGCGGGGGCGGAGAGACC. The chain employs TRBV6-2 or TRBV6-3 and TRBJ2-5; D might be TRBD2 (7 bases). Read sequence stops 3 residues before the CDR3 end, and the germline J gene provides the missing end. The germline V gene has CDR1 MNHEY and CDR2 SVGEGT. V was cut by 2 bases and J by 4 bases, with 11 bases left in between. The CDR3 covers 14 residues.

As for this clone: Sequencing ends 3 residues short of the CDR3 end; the germline J gene provides the rest. The V gene is TRBV5-4, the J gene TRBJ2-3, with unresolved D. The germline V gene has CDR1 SGHNT and CDR2 YYREEE (reference sequence). The CDR3 has 14 amino acids. The ends were cut back, 0 bases at V and 2 bases at J, with 7 bases in the middle. CDR3 sequence reads: CASSLVQNTDTQYF. The covered CDR3 bases are TGTGCCAGCAGCTTGGTGCAGAACACAGATACG.

Notes on this clone: Mismatch with germline at one junction end may stem from a read error. Sequencing ends 3 residues short of the CDR3 end; the germline J gene provides the rest. The chain combines TRBV18 with TRBJ2-4, with 7 bases fitting TRBD1. Per germline, CDR1 KGHSH and CDR2 LQKENI. The CDR3 is 15 amino acids. The CDR3 is CASTPGQGDKNIQYF. The covered CDR3 bases are TGTGCCAGCACACCGGGGCAGGGGGACAAAAACATT.

In the case of this clone: The missing CDR3 end, 3 residues past where the read stops, is filled in from the germline J gene. The V gene is TRBV13, the J gene TRBJ2-3; 9 positions agree with TRBD2. The ends lost 5 bases at V and 2 bases at J; junction bases unmatched: 5. Germline V lookup: CDR1 PRHDT, CDR2 FYEKMQ (reference sequence). This CDR3 is built from 15 residues. The CDR3 loop reads CASSVRTSATDTQYF. The covered CDR3 bases are TGTGCCAGCAGCGTCCGGACTAGCGCCACAGATACG.

On this clone: Sequencing ends 3 residues short of the CDR3 end; the germline J gene provides the rest. V usage is TRBV7-3 and J usage is TRBJ1-2; maybe TRBD1 (5 bases). This CDR3 is 15 amino acids long. The germline V and J ends were trimmed by 5 bases and 1 base, with 14 bases remaining between them. The germline V gene encodes CDR1 SGHTA and CDR2 FQGTGA. The sequenced part of the CDR3 DNA is TGTGCCAGCAGCCCCCAGGGAGGAGTTAACTATGGC. This sequence encodes CASSPQGGVNYG. The CDR3 as a whole reads CASSPQGGVNYGYTF.

This clone is medium-sized (0.01 to 0.1%) by frequency. Read sequence stops 3 residues before the CDR3 end, and the germline J gene provides the missing end. J is TRBJ2-3 and V is TRBV6-2 or TRBV6-3; 9 bases map to TRBD2. Trimming cost V 5 bases and J 3 bases; bases outside gene matches: 6. CDR3 length: 15 amino acids. Looked up from germline, CDR1 is MNHEY and CDR2 is SVGEGT. CDR3 bases read: TGTGCCAGCAGTACACTAGCGGGCAGGACAGATACG. Translating gives CASSTLAGRTDT. The entire CDR3 sequence reads CASSTLAGRTDTQYF.

Turning to this clone: Sequencing ends 3 residues short of the CDR3 end; the germline J gene provides the rest. This chain connects TRBV7-9 to TRBJ1-2; the D gene is possibly TRBD1 (5 bases). The length of the CDR3 is 14 residues. V was clipped by 4 bases and J by 0 bases, with 9 bases between them. Per the germline V gene, CDR1 is SEHNR and CDR2 is FQNEAQ (reference sequence). Partial CDR3 DNA: TGTGCCAGCAGCTCGACAGAGACTAACTATGGC. Encoded protein: CASSSTETNYG. The whole CDR3 sequence reads CASSSTETNYGYTF.

With respect to this clone: The CDR3 goes on 3 residues after the read ends, and that part is filled in from the germline J gene. The chain employs TRBV18 and TRBJ1-2, with D hard to call. Germline V gene data show CDR1 as KGHSH and CDR2 as LQKENI. The CDR3 totals 12 residues. V was trimmed by 3 bases and J by 7 bases, leaving 9 bases between them. CDR3 sequence: CASSPPKGGYTF. CDR3 DNA, as far as it was read: TGTGCCAGCTCACCCCCTAAGGGTGGC.

Regarding this clone: The read finishes 3 residues shy of the CDR3 end, and the germline J gene is used to complete it. J is TRBJ2-2 and V is TRBV11-1, with a possible D match to TRBD1 (5 bases). Trimming removed 5 bases from V and 2 bases from J, with 12 bases in between. The CDR3 covers 15 residues. Germline V gene lookup returns CDR1 SGHAT and CDR2 FQDESV (reference sequence). The CDR3 reads CASSARTLNTGELFF. The CDR3 bases that were read are TGTGCCAGCAGCGCTAGGACACTCAACACCGGGGAG.

Comment on this clone: The CDR3 is cut off 3 residues early in the read; its end comes from the germline J gene. The genes are TRBV20-1 and TRBJ2-7, with D possibly called TRBD1 or TRBD2 (5 bases each). The germline CDR1 and CDR2 sequences are DFQATT and SNEGSKA (reference sequence). The germline V and J ends were trimmed by 7 bases and 2 bases, with 12 bases remaining between them. This CDR3 has 12 residues. The CDR3 loop reads CSVRGQTYEQYF. The covered CDR3 bases are TGCAGTGTGAGGGGCCAGACCTACGAG.

Concerning this clone itself: The CDR3 end lies 3 residues beyond the end of the read and is filled in from the germline J gene. The chain is built from TRBV3-1 (or the pseudogene TRBV3-2) and TRBJ2-1, with 8 positions matching TRBD2. The CDR3 is made up of 15 amino acids. Germline V gene lookup returns CDR1 LGHDT and CDR2 YNNKEL (reference sequence). J lost 2 bases, V lost 9 bases, and 9 bases had no gene match. The CDR3 reads CASNPSGRPYNEQFF. The part of the CDR3 DNA that was read is TGTGCCAGTAACCCCAGCGGGAGACCCTACAATGAG.

With regard to this clone: The read stops 3 residues short of the end of the CDR3; the missing end is completed from the germline J gene. V gene TRBV7-8 combines with J gene TRBJ2-1; no clear D. Germline V gene data show CDR1 as SGHVS and CDR2 as FQNEAQ. V was pared by 1 base and J by 0 bases, with 7 bases between. The CDR3 has 15 amino acids. The part of the CDR3 DNA that was read is TGTGCCAGCAGCTTAGGGGCAGGCTCCTACAATGAG. As protein: CASSLGAGSYNE. The full CDR3 protein is CASSLGAGSYNEQFF.

With regard to this clone: The read terminates 3 residues before the CDR3 end, so the remaining end is supplied by the germline J gene. V and J are TRBV19 and TRBJ1-6, with 7 bases lining up with TRBD1. Germline values: CDR1 LNHDA, CDR2 SQIVND (reference sequence). CDR3 length: 14 amino acids. V gave up 7 bases and J gave up 5 bases; unmatched junction bases: 5. The CDR3 bases that were read are TGTGCCAGTACGGGACAGACAGATAATTCACCC. Translated: CASTGQTDNSP. The full CDR3 protein reads CASTGQTDNSPLHF.

Worth noting for this clone: Read data end 3 residues before the CDR3 end; the end is taken from the germline J gene. The V and J genes are TRBV18 and TRBJ2-3; tentatively, D is TRBD2 (6 bases). The length of the CDR3 is 18 residues. The germline V and J ends were trimmed by 2 bases and 3 bases, with 21 bases remaining between them. The germline gives CDR1 KGHSH, CDR2 LQKENI. CDR3 DNA (partial): TGTGCCAGCTCACCAACTGCCTCCGGGACTGTACAAACAGATACG. Translated: CASSPTASGTVQTDT. The full CDR3 is CASSPTASGTVQTDTQYF.

Comment on this clone: The DNA ends 3 residues before the CDR3 does, and the rest of the CDR3 is filled in from the germline J gene. The gene calls are TRBV20-1 and TRBJ1-5; possible D gene TRBD1, 6 bases. Germline V CDR1 and CDR2: DFQATT, SNEGSKA (reference sequence). CDR3 length equals 15 residues. V lost 5 bases, J lost 7 bases, and 21 bases lay in between. Incomplete CDR3 DNA: TGCAGTGCTGTCAGGGCCAGGGGCGTTGTACAGCCC. Translation: CSAVRARGVVQP. The entire CDR3 reads CSAVRARGVVQPQHF.

About this clone: The CDR3 end falls 3 residues outside the read, so it is completed with the germline J gene. This chain connects TRBV6-2 or TRBV6-3 to TRBJ1-6, with D tentatively TRBD1 (5 bases). This CDR3 region has 16 residues. Germline V gives CDR1 MNHEY, CDR2 SVGEGT. Trimming took off 2 bases at V and 0 bases at J, with 8 bases between the two ends. CDR3 region: CASSYGASSYNSPLHF. The DNA read from the CDR3 is TGTGCCAGCAGTTACGGGGCCAGCTCCTATAATTCACCC.